This T cell receptor (beta chain) was recovered during a study of blood T cell repertoires in COVID-19. The data were produced by immunoSEQ multiplex PCR, yet TCRdb's version contains in-frame clones alone and is incomplete. The sample lists fewer than 150,000 clones, almost 85% occurring once. Germline V lookup: CDR1 SGHAT, CDR2 FQNNGV. V gave up 3 bases and J gave up 1 base, with 10 bases separating them. CDR3 length: 14 residues. What was sequenced was peripheral blood. The TCR was taken from a human donor in a cohort sampled during active COVID-19. The J gene is TRBJ2-7, the V gene TRBV11-2, with D possibly being TRBD1 (6 bases). CDR3 sequence (DNA): TGTGCCAGCAGCTTGTCCCAGGGGTCCTACGAGCAGTACTTC. This translates into CASSLSQGSYEQYF.